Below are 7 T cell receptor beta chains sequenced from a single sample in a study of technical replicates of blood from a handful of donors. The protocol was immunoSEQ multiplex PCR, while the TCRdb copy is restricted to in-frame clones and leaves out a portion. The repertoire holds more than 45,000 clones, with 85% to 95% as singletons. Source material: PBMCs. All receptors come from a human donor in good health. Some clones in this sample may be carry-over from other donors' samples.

CDR3 DNA: TGTGCCAGCAGCCAAGATCTTCCGGGGGGGAACACCGGGGAGCTGTTTTTT. Amino acids: CASSQDLPGGNTGELFF. This chain links TRBV4-2 with TRBJ2-2, with 7 bases that match TRBD2. Germline loops: CDR1 LGHNA, CDR2 YNFKEQ. The junction had 5 bases not matched to a gene; V was cut back by 0 bases and J by 1 base. The CDR3 sequence is 17 residues long.

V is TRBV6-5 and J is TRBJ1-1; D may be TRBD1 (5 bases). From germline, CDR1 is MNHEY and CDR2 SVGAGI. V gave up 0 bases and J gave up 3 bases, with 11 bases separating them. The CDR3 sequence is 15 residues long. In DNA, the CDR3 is TGTGCCAGCAGTTACTCCCCCCAGGGTCACACTGAAGCTTTCTTT. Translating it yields CASSYSPQGHTEAFF.

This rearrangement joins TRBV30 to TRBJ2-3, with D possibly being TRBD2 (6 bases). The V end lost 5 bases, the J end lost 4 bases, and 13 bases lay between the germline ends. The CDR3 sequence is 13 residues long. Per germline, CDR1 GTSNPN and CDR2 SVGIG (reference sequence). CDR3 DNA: TGTGCCTGGGAACGGGGAGGCTCAGATACGCAGTATTTT. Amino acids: CAWERGGSDTQYF.

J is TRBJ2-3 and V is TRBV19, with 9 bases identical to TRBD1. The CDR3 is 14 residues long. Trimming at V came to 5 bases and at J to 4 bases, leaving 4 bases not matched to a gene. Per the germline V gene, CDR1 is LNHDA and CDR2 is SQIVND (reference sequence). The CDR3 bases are TGTGCCAGTAGTTGGGACAGGGTGTCAGATACGCAGTATTTT. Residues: CASSWDRVSDTQYF.

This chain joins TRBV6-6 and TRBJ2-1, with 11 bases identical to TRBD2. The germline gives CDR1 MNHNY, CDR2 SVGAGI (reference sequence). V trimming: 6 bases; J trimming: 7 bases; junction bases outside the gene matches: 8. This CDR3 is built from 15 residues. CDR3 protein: CASSSGTSGRNEQFF. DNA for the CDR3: TGTGCCAGCAGCTCCGGGACTAGCGGAAGAAATGAGCAGTTCTTC.

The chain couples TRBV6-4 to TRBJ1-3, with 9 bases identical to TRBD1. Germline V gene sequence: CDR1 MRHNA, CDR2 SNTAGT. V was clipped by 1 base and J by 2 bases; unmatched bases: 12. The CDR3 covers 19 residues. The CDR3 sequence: CASSDCMDRGVGPGNTIYF. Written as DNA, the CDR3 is TGTGCCAGCAGTGACTGTATGGACAGGGGAGTTGGGCCTGGAAACACCATATATTTT.

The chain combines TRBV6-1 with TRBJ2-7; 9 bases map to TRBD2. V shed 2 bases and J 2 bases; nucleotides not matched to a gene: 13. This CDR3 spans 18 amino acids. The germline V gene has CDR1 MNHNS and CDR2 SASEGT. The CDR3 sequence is CASSETASGIRSPYEQYF. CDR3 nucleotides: TGTGCCAGCAGTGAAACGGCTAGCGGGATCCGATCACCCTACGAGCAGTACTTC.